These 19 T cell receptor beta chains were sequenced from one sample in a study of cytomegalovirus exposure and HLA in healthy donors. Use of 60 Vbeta and 13 Jbeta primers characterized the PCR. Method: immunoSEQ multiplex PCR; TCRdb's copy keeps in-frame clones and lacks some. The specimen's table records roughly 71,000 clones. Sequenced input: PBMCs. The receptors shown here come from a woman aged 40 to 50 in good health and CMV-seropositive.

The V gene is TRBV2, the J gene TRBJ2-2, with D possibly being TRBD2 (6 bases). CDR1 is SNHLY, CDR2 FYNNEI, per germline. CDR3 size: 13 residues. Trimming cost V 5 bases and J 3 bases, with 7 bases left between them. The CDR3 nucleotides read TGTGCCAGCAGTCTAGCGTACACCGGGGAGCTGTTTTTT. It specifies CASSLAYTGELFF.

The chain combines TRBV7-7 with TRBJ2-3; D might be TRBD1 (6 bases). There are 14 residues in the CDR3. V gave up 1 base and J gave up 1 base, with 6 bases separating them. From germline, CDR1 is SSHAT and CDR2 FNYEAQ (reference sequence). CDR3 region: CASSLGTGTDTQYF. The CDR3 region has the DNA TGTGCCAGCAGCTTAGGGACAGGCACAGATACGCAGTATTTT. Looking up the rest from reference TRBV7-7 and TRBJ2-3 gives the full variable domain: GAGVSQSPRYKVTKRGQDVTLRCDPISSHATLYWYQQALGQGPEFLTYFNYEAQPDKSGLPSDRFSAERPEGSISTLTIQRTEQRDSAMYRCASSLGTGTDTQYFGPGTRLTVL.

The chain recombines TRBV29-1 with TRBJ1-4; D gene uncertain. V lost 4 bases to trimming and J lost 6 bases, with 12 bases between them. CDR3 size: 13 residues. Per germline, CDR1 SQVTM and CDR2 ANQGSEA. CDR3 sequence reads: CSVAGLWDEKLFF. In DNA form, the CDR3 reads TGCAGCGTTGCCGGACTCTGGGATGAAAAACTGTTTTTT.

The chain has TRBV2 and TRBJ2-1; 12 bases are a match to TRBD2. CDR1 and CDR2 from the germline V gene are SNHLY and FYNNEI. Losses at the gene ends were 1 base for V and 9 bases for J; bases not matched to a gene: 19. This CDR3 contains 20 residues. CDR3 region: CASSEVWGARTSGMIGEQFF. CDR3 DNA sequence: TGTGCCAGCAGTGAAGTATGGGGCGCGCGGACTAGCGGGATGATCGGTGAGCAGTTCTTC.

V usage is TRBV6-1 and J usage is TRBJ2-3; 13 nucleotides agree with TRBD2. There are 15 residues in the CDR3. Germline CDR1 and CDR2: MNHNS and SASEGT. V was pared by 8 bases and J by 0 bases, with 2 bases of the junction left unmatched. CDR3 sequence reads: CASRGLAGSTDTQYF. The DNA of the CDR3 is TGTGCCAGCCGGGGACTAGCGGGAAGCACAGATACGCAGTATTTT.

The gene calls are TRBV4-1 and TRBJ2-3; 8 bases align to TRBD2. The J segment lost 4 bases and the V segment lost 4 bases, leaving 10 bases of the junction unmatched. The CDR3 is 16 residues long. From germline, CDR1 is MGHRA and CDR2 YSYEKL. The DNA of the CDR3 is TGCGCCAGCAGCCCGCACGCGGCTAGCGGGCCAGATACGCAGTATTTT. This translates into CASSPHAASGPDTQYF.

The V and J genes are TRBV11-3 and TRBJ1-1, with D unresolved. This CDR3 has 13 amino acids. The germline CDR1 and CDR2 sequences are SGHNT and YENEEA. V shed 3 bases and J shed 0 bases, with 5 bases lying between them. CDR3 in DNA: TGTGCCAGCAGCTTGTATATGAACACTGAAGCTTTCTTT. It encodes CASSLYMNTEAFF.

J is TRBJ1-4 and V is TRBV7-8; 9 nucleotides line up with TRBD1. Trimming took 5 bases from V and 4 from J; bases not matched to a gene: 17. Looked up from germline, CDR1 is SGHVS and CDR2 is FQNEAQ. This CDR3 region has 19 residues. CDR3 DNA sequence: TGTGCCAGCAGCCAGGCCCTCGGGACAGGGAGGGGAGATAATGAAAAACTGTTTTTT. Translation gives CASSQALGTGRGDNEKLFF.

The chain has TRBV6-5 and TRBJ2-7; D may be TRBD2 (6 bases). The CDR3 is 13 amino acids. Germline V gives CDR1 MNHEY, CDR2 SVGAGI. V was clipped by 7 bases and J by 1 base, with 11 bases between them. The DNA of the CDR3 is TGTGCCAGCACCGGGACTGGTTCCTACGAGCAGTACTTC. It codes for CASTGTGSYEQYF.

The chain links TRBV28 to TRBJ2-2, with D possibly matching TRBD2 (5 bases). This CDR3 is built from 17 residues. V was trimmed by 5 bases and J by 4 bases, leaving 20 bases between them. Per germline, CDR1 MDHEN and CDR2 SYDVKM. The CDR3 bases are TGTGCCAGCAGTGAAATACTAGTGGGAGTTTTCACCGGGGAGCTGTTTTTT. This translates into CASSEILVGVFTGELFF.

This chain uses TRBV5-1 with TRBJ1-1; 9 bases align to TRBD1. Losses at the gene ends were 4 bases for V and 5 bases for J; bases not matched to a gene: 9. Germline lookup yields CDR1 SGHRS and CDR2 YFSETQ. CDR3 length: 15 residues. The CDR3 nucleotides are TGCGCCAGCAGCCCCCGGGACAGGGTAGGAACTGAAGCTTTCTTT. Residues: CASSPRDRVGTEAFF.

The chain uses TRBV5-1 and TRBJ1-1; tentatively, D is TRBD1 (6 bases). The germline V and J ends were trimmed by 0 bases and 7 bases, with 10 bases remaining between them. The CDR3 runs 13 residues. CDR1 is SGHRS and CDR2 is YFSETQ in the germline V gene. Here the CDR3 reads CASSLDRANEAFF. CDR3 in DNA: TGCGCCAGCAGCTTGGACAGGGCCAATGAAGCTTTCTTT.

The genes are TRBV19 and TRBJ2-7; the match to TRBD1 covers 8 bases. J lost 2 bases, V lost 6 bases, and 6 bases had no gene match. CDR1 and CDR2 from the germline V gene are LNHDA and SQIVND (reference sequence). The CDR3 is 14 amino acids. CDR3 region: CASSLDRGTYEQYF. CDR3 DNA: TGTGCCAGTAGCCTCGACAGGGGTACCTACGAGCAGTACTTC.

This chain uses TRBV6-1 with TRBJ2-7, with no clear D. Trimming stripped 6 bases from V and 7 bases from J, with 7 bases between. The CDR3 sequence is 10 residues long. From germline, CDR1 is MNHNS and CDR2 SASEGT. The CDR3 DNA reads as TGTGCCAGCAGAACATTAGAGCAGTACTTC. As protein: CASRTLEQYF.

This sequence joins TRBV5-4 and TRBJ1-1; D is possibly TRBD1 (5 bases). Germline V gene sequence: CDR1 SGHNT, CDR2 YYREEE (reference sequence). V was clipped by 0 bases and J by 6 bases, with 15 bases between them. The CDR3 extends over 15 amino acids. The CDR3 loop is CASSLAGPRVSEAFF. In DNA form, the CDR3 reads TGTGCCAGCAGCTTGGCCGGCCCCAGGGTATCTGAAGCTTTCTTT.

The genes are TRBV4-3 and TRBJ1-1; 9 nucleotides align to TRBD1. The length of the CDR3 is 14 residues. Germline lookup yields CDR1 LGHNA and CDR2 YSLEER. With 4 bases clipped from V and 4 bases from J, the junction kept 4 bases outside the gene matches. Here the CDR3 DNA reads TGCGCCAGCAGCCGCCTGACAGGGGGCACTGAAGCTTTCTTT. This encodes CASSRLTGGTEAFF.

The CDR3 DNA reads as TGTGCCAGCAGTGAAACCGGGACTAGCGGCTACAATGAGCAGTTCTTC. The encoded protein is CASSETGTSGYNEQFF. The chain uses TRBV6-4 and TRBJ2-1; 11 bases line up with TRBD2. Trimming removed 3 bases from V and 3 bases from J; junction bases left unmatched: 4. Germline lookup yields CDR1 MRHNA and CDR2 SNTAGT. The CDR3 extends over 16 amino acids.

The V and J genes are TRBV6-1 and TRBJ1-4, with D perhaps matching TRBD1 (6 bases). The CDR3 has 17 amino acids. The V gene lost 3 bases and the J gene lost 1 base, with 15 bases spanning the gap. Germline-derived CDR1 and CDR2 are MNHNS and SASEGT. The chain's CDR3 is CASSDRTAFGTNEKLFF. The CDR3 DNA reads as TGTGCCAGCAGTGATCGGACAGCGTTTGGAACTAATGAAAAACTGTTTTTT.

The chain links TRBV15 to TRBJ1-1, with D perhaps TRBD1 (6 bases). V was cut by 1 base and J by 6 bases, with 27 bases left in between. Looked up from germline, CDR1 is LNHNV and CDR2 is YYDKDF (reference sequence). CDR3 length: 19 residues. CDR3 sequence reads: CATSRGKGTGRAWDPEAFF. DNA of the CDR3: TGTGCCACCAGCAGAGGCAAGGGTACAGGGAGGGCGTGGGACCCTGAAGCTTTCTTT.